The T cell receptor (beta chain) under discussion was sequenced for a study of T cells of healthy individuals. With V trimmed by 4 bases and J by 4 bases, 8 bases remained unmatched. CDR3 length: 15 residues. Germline CDR1 SGHDN, CDR2 FVKESK. This clonotype was seen a handful of times. TCRdb used MiXCR to reprocess the 5' RACE reads, holding one entry per CDR3 protein. Of 60,000 to 75,000 distinct CDR3 sequences listed, around 16% were seen once; the top ten hold around 5.1%. J is TRBJ2-3 and V is TRBV14; 7 bases line up with TRBD2. The sequence was obtained from a human donor in good health. CDR3 bases: TGTGCCAGCAGCCCAGGCGGGAGAATCGCAGATACGCAGTATTTT. This sequence encodes CASSPGGRIADTQYF. Based on the CDR3 plus reference TRBV14 and TRBJ2-3, the full variable domain is EAGVTQFPSHSVIEKGQTVTLRCDPISGHDNLYWYRRVMGKEIKFLLHFVKESKQDESGMPNNRFLAERTGGTYSTLKVQPAELEDSGVYFCASSPGGRIADTQYFGPGTRLTVL.